Presented here are 24 T cell receptor beta chains from one specimen sequenced in a study of T-cell memory formation after mild COVID-19. One entry per CDR3 protein results from TCRdb running MiXCR on the 5' RACE reads. Seen here are roughly 350,000 distinct CDR3 sequences, approximately 14% observed once, and the top ten hold about 24%. Sequenced material: PBMCs or a T cell subset sorted from them (not recorded which). These receptors originate from a man aged 18 to 29 who had mild COVID-19 (a few samples of this study predate the infection). Cell type and time point are not known.

This sequence joins TRBV30 and TRBJ2-7, with D possibly being TRBD1 (6 bases). Germline-derived CDR1 and CDR2 are GTSNPN and SVGIG (reference sequence). This CDR3 has 14 residues. The V end was cut by 2 bases, the J end by 0 bases, with 11 bases between. This CDR3 reads CAWSNQGTSYEQYF. The CDR3 region has the DNA TGTGCCTGGAGTAACCAGGGGACCTCCTACGAGCAGTACTTC.

Only a few counts were recorded for this clonotype. The chain joins TRBV6-2 or TRBV6-3 to TRBJ2-3, with D perhaps given as TRBD1 or TRBD2 (6 bases each). Germline V gene data show CDR1 as MNHEY and CDR2 as SVGEGT. The ends were cut back, 11 bases at V and 0 bases at J, with 12 bases in the middle. This CDR3 is built from 13 residues. The CDR3 spells CALRGTSTDTQYF. CDR3 in DNA: TGTGCCCTGAGGGGGACTAGCACAGATACGCAGTATTTT.

This rearrangement joins TRBV15 to TRBJ1-4; D not resolved. From germline, CDR1 is LNHNV and CDR2 YYDKDF (reference sequence). The ends were cut back, 11 bases at V and 4 bases at J, with 11 bases in the middle. The CDR3 loop spans 12 amino acids. CDR3 region: CASRSDNEKLFF. The CDR3 DNA reads TGTGCCTCCCGTTCGGATAATGAAAAACTGTTTTTT.

Ten or more counts support this clonotype. This rearrangement joins TRBV7-3 to TRBJ2-1; 11 positions agree with TRBD2. The CDR3 is 15 amino acids. CDR1 is SGHTA and CDR2 is FQGTGA in the germline V gene. Losses at the gene ends were 5 bases for V and 7 bases for J; bases not matched to a gene: 7. The CDR3 region is CASSPTSGGWNEQFF. DNA for the CDR3: TGTGCCAGCAGCCCTACTAGCGGGGGATGGAATGAGCAGTTCTTC.

This clonotype was picked up a small number of times. V and J are TRBV9 and TRBJ2-5, with 9 bases matching TRBD1. Germline V gene data show CDR1 as SGDLS and CDR2 as YYNGEE. The CDR3 is made up of 15 amino acids. J was trimmed by 5 bases and V by 2 bases; bases with no gene match: 7. The CDR3 DNA follows: TGTGCCAGCAGCGTCCACCCACAGGGGGCTGAGACCCAGTACTTC. Translation: CASSVHPQGAETQYF.

This clonotype was counted only a few times. J is TRBJ1-6 and V is TRBV6-2 or TRBV6-3, with D uncertain. The CDR3 is 12 amino acids. Germline CDR1 MNHEY, CDR2 SVGEGT. With 2 bases removed from V and 11 bases from J, the gap between germline ends came to 7 bases. In DNA form, the CDR3 reads TGTGCCAGCAGTTACGACGGGACACCCCTCCACTTT. It is translated as CASSYDGTPLHF.

Turning to this clonotype: One end of the junction is discordant with germline, which a read error may explain. This chain links TRBV12-3 or TRBV12-4 with TRBJ1-5, with D maybe TRBD1 (5 bases). This CDR3 has 14 residues. Here the CDR3 reads CDSSPGQFNQPQHF. CDR3 DNA: TGTGACAGCAGCCCGGGGCAGTTCAATCAGCCCCAGCATTTT.

In its sample, this clonotype was seen a few times. V is TRBV20-1 and J is TRBJ1-2, with 10 nucleotides matching TRBD1. The CDR3 runs 13 residues. V was pared by 6 bases and J by 4 bases, with 5 bases of the junction left unmatched. From germline, CDR1 is DFQATT and CDR2 SNEGSKA (reference sequence). CDR3 sequence: CSAWTGGSYGYTF. In DNA, the CDR3 is TGCAGTGCCTGGACAGGGGGATCCTATGGCTACACCTTC.

This clonotype was found many times. The V gene is TRBV5-1, the J gene TRBJ2-1; 9 bases line up with TRBD2. The ends lost 0 bases at V and 8 bases at J; junction bases unmatched: 9. CDR3 size: 16 residues. Germline loops: CDR1 SGHRS, CDR2 YFSETQ. CDR3 sequence: CASSLEPPTSGHEQFF. CDR3 coding DNA: TGCGCCAGCAGCTTGGAGCCCCCGACTAGCGGTCATGAGCAGTTCTTC.

In this sample, this clonotype turned up a few times. The chain recombines TRBV12-3 or TRBV12-4 with TRBJ1-5; 7 bases are shared with TRBD1. V trimming: 3 bases; J trimming: 5 bases; junction bases outside the gene matches: 4. The CDR3 runs to 14 residues. The CDR3 spells CASSFGQDYQPQHF. The CDR3 nucleotides read TGTGCCAGCAGTTTTGGACAGGACTATCAGCCCCAGCATTTT.

The CDR3 nucleotides read TGTGCCAGCCGGTACTTAGCGGGGGGGGGGCAAGAGACCCAGTACTTC. Its translation is CASRYLAGGGQETQYF. V and J are TRBV27 and TRBJ2-5; 11 bases are shared with TRBD2. This CDR3 is 16 amino acids long. Germline values: CDR1 MNHEY, CDR2 SMNVEV (reference sequence). Unmatched junction bases numbered 10, after V lost 8 bases and J lost 2 bases.

Only a few counts were recorded for this clonotype. The chain uses TRBV7-9 and TRBJ2-7; a possible D gene is TRBD1 (6 bases). Looked up from germline, CDR1 is SEHNR and CDR2 is FQNEAQ (reference sequence). The CDR3 covers 14 residues. The V end was cut by 5 bases, the J end by 0 bases, with 11 bases between. The CDR3 sequence is CASSLGQNSYEQYF. CDR3 DNA: TGTGCCAGCAGCCTCGGACAGAACTCCTACGAGCAGTACTTC.

The chain links TRBV12-3 or TRBV12-4 to TRBJ2-1; unclear D gene. V was cut by 5 bases and J by 12 bases, with 11 bases left in between. This CDR3 has 11 residues. CDR3 region: CASSRSLGQFF. In DNA form, the CDR3 reads TGTGCCAGCAGTCGTAGTCTGGGGCAGTTCTTC.

This clonotype was found a few times. The rearrangement uses TRBV7-3 and TRBJ2-1; 10 positions agree with TRBD2. J was trimmed by 6 bases and V by 3 bases; bases with no gene match: 2. Per germline, CDR1 SGHTA and CDR2 FQGTGA. The CDR3 contains 14 residues. The CDR3 sequence: CASSFVAGGNEQFF. CDR3 DNA sequence: TGTGCCAGCAGCTTTGTAGCGGGGGGCAATGAGCAGTTCTTC.

This clonotype was detected only a few times. The chain links TRBV12-3 or TRBV12-4 to TRBJ2-3, with a tentative D call TRBD2 (6 bases). The V gene lost 2 bases and the J gene lost 4 bases, with 19 bases spanning the gap. The CDR3 has 17 residues. The CDR3 sequence: CASSLLPLGRGADTQYF. The CDR3 region has the DNA TGTGCCAGCAGTTTACTCCCCTTGGGGCGCGGGGCAGATACGCAGTATTTT.

V is TRBV6-2 or TRBV6-3 and J is TRBJ2-7; D is ambiguous. V was shortened by 2 bases and J by 7 bases, with 6 bases between the two germline ends. There are 11 residues in the CDR3. Germline V gives CDR1 MNHEY, CDR2 SVGEGT. The CDR3 DNA sequence: TGTGCCAGCAGTTACGGCCGGGAGCAGTACGTC. Protein sequence: CASSYGREQYV.

This clonotype has only a few counts. V is TRBV12-3 or TRBV12-4 and J is TRBJ1-2, with D uncertain. This CDR3 is 15 amino acids long. V dropped 3 bases and J dropped 0 bases, with 11 bases sitting between them. CDR3 sequence: CASSFQGPPNYGYTF. For the CDR3, the DNA is TGTGCCAGCAGTTTTCAAGGGCCTCCTAACTATGGCTACACCTTC.

The chain employs TRBV20-1 and TRBJ1-6; possibly TRBD1 for D (5 bases). This CDR3 contains 15 residues. Germline lookup yields CDR1 DFQATT and CDR2 SNEGSKA (reference sequence). The ends were cut back, 5 bases at V and 7 bases at J, with 18 bases in the middle. The CDR3 region has the DNA TGCAGTGCTGCAGGGTGGGGTAGGGTCAATTCACCCCTCCACTTT. It encodes CSAAGWGRVNSPLHF.

This clonotype was detected ten times or more. The V gene is TRBV7-2, the J gene TRBJ1-2; the match to TRBD1 covers 7 bases. The CDR3 has 13 residues. Unmatched junction bases numbered 3, after V lost 4 bases and J lost 4 bases. CDR1 and CDR2 (germline): SGHTA, FQGNSA. The CDR3, as DNA: TGTGCCAGCAGCTCCGACAGGGTCTATGGCTACACCTTC. As protein: CASSSDRVYGYTF.

The V call is TRBV4-3, the J call TRBJ2-7; TRBD1 matches at 7 bases. With 4 bases clipped from V and 2 bases from J, the junction kept 5 bases outside the gene matches. The germline V gene encodes CDR1 LGHNA and CDR2 YSLEER. This CDR3 region has 14 residues. This CDR3 is CASSPHTGAYEQYF. The CDR3 nucleotides read TGCGCCAGCAGCCCGCATACAGGGGCCTACGAGCAGTACTTC.

In its sample, this clonotype was seen many times. The J gene is TRBJ2-3, the V gene TRBV4-3; D is possibly TRBD2 (6 bases). Germline V lookup: CDR1 LGHNA, CDR2 YSLEER. The CDR3 contains 15 residues. The ends were cut back, 4 bases at V and 2 bases at J, with 13 bases in the middle. In DNA form, the CDR3 reads TGCGCCAGCAGCCCGCGGGACGGACACACAGATACGCAGTATTTT. It is translated as CASSPRDGHTDTQYF.

This clonotype was seen at least ten times. The chain is built from TRBV4-2 and TRBJ2-1, with TRBD2 identical over 11 bases. CDR1 and CDR2 (germline): LGHNA, YNFKEQ. J was trimmed by 4 bases and V by 3 bases; bases with no gene match: 5. This CDR3 comprises 16 residues. Here the CDR3 reads CASSHGASGGYNEQFF. Written as DNA, the CDR3 is TGTGCCAGCAGCCATGGGGCTAGCGGGGGGTACAATGAGCAGTTCTTC.

Only a few counts were recorded for this clonotype. The chain combines TRBV4-3 with TRBJ2-2; 7 nucleotides agree with TRBD1. J was trimmed by 4 bases and V by 4 bases; bases with no gene match: 9. The CDR3 spans 16 residues. Germline V gene sequence: CDR1 LGHNA, CDR2 YSLEER. Here the CDR3 DNA reads TGCGCCAGCAGCCTACGCAGGGGGTCGGGCACCGGGGAGCTGTTTTTT. Its protein is CASSLRRGSGTGELFF.

The rearrangement joins TRBV7-1 to TRBJ2-3; D unresolved. TRBV7-1 is sorted into the ORF group, with uncertain function. The V end lost 3 bases, the J end lost 8 bases, and 9 bases lay between the germline ends. The CDR3 is 12 residues long. The CDR3 protein is CASSSLYATQYF. In DNA form, the CDR3 reads TGTGCCAGCAGCTCCCTGTACGCTACGCAGTATTTT.